One sample yielded the 6 T cell receptor beta chains listed below, sequenced in a study of T cell changes during pregnancy in multiple sclerosis. The table came from immunoSEQ multiplex PCR; TCRdb's copy has only in-frame clones and leaves some out. Of fewer than 150,000 clones listed, roughly 97% were seen once; the top ten hold over 0.35%. The sequenced sample was peripheral blood, obtained after pregnancy. The receptors were gathered from a female donor with multiple sclerosis, enrolled in a pregnancy study.

This chain connects TRBV7-6 to TRBJ2-5, with 11 nucleotides matching TRBD2. Per germline, CDR1 SGHVS and CDR2 FNYEAQ. The J segment lost 5 bases and the V segment lost 1 base, leaving 18 bases of the junction unmatched. The CDR3 has 20 amino acids. The CDR3, as DNA: TGTGCCAGCAGCTTAGTCGCCCTAGCGGGAGGCCCCCTCGGCCAGGAGACCCAGTACTTC. This sequence encodes CASSLVALAGGPLGQETQYF.

The chain is built from TRBV5-4 and TRBJ2-1; TRBD2 matches 8 bases. This CDR3 is built from 16 residues. Germline V gene sequence: CDR1 SGHNT, CDR2 YYREEE (reference sequence). V gave up 0 bases and J gave up 5 bases; unmatched junction bases: 7. The CDR3 is CASSLVAIAGNNEQFF. CDR3 DNA: TGTGCCAGCAGCTTGGTGGCGATAGCGGGGAACAATGAGCAGTTCTTC.

The chain is built from TRBV13 and TRBJ2-2; D is perhaps TRBD1 (6 bases). V was trimmed by 1 base and J by 4 bases, leaving 13 bases between them. Germline V lookup: CDR1 PRHDT, CDR2 FYEKMQ (reference sequence). This CDR3 is 16 amino acids long. The CDR3 DNA reads TGTGCCAGCAGCTTAGAGGGGGATAGAGTCACCGGGGAGCTGTTTTTT. Translating it yields CASSLEGDRVTGELFF. The whole variable domain, filled in from reference TRBV13 and TRBJ2-2, reads AAGVIQSPRHLIKEKRETATLKCYPIPRHDTVYWYQQGPGQDPQFLISFYEKMQSDKGSIPDRFSAQQFSDYHSELNMSSLELGDSALYFCASSLEGDRVTGELFFGEGSRLTVL.

V usage is TRBV15 and J usage is TRBJ1-1, with D unresolved. Germline CDR1 and CDR2: LNHNV and YYDKDF (reference sequence). Trimming took off 3 bases at V and 6 bases at J, with 14 bases between the two ends. This CDR3 has 14 residues. In nucleotides, the CDR3 is TGTGCCACCAGCAGGGAGGCCGGCAGAGCTGAAGCTTTCTTT. It yields the protein CATSREAGRAEAFF.

The count of this clone is one. The gene calls are TRBV14 and TRBJ2-7, with D possibly being TRBD2 (5 bases). Germline values: CDR1 SGHDN, CDR2 FVKESK. CDR3 length: 13 amino acids. The V end was cut by 3 bases, the J end by 3 bases, with 9 bases between. The CDR3 DNA sequence: TGTGCCAGCAGCCACGGGGAGTTCTACGAGCAGTACTTC. This gives the protein CASSHGEFYEQYF.

The chain combines TRBV18 with TRBJ2-5; D gene ambiguous. This CDR3 has 13 amino acids. Trimming removed 3 bases at V and 5 bases at J, with 10 bases between. Germline assignment: CDR1 KGHSH and CDR2 LQKENI. CDR3 DNA: TGTGCCAGCTCACCGCAGAATCTGGAGACCCAGTACTTC. Its translation is CASSPQNLETQYF.